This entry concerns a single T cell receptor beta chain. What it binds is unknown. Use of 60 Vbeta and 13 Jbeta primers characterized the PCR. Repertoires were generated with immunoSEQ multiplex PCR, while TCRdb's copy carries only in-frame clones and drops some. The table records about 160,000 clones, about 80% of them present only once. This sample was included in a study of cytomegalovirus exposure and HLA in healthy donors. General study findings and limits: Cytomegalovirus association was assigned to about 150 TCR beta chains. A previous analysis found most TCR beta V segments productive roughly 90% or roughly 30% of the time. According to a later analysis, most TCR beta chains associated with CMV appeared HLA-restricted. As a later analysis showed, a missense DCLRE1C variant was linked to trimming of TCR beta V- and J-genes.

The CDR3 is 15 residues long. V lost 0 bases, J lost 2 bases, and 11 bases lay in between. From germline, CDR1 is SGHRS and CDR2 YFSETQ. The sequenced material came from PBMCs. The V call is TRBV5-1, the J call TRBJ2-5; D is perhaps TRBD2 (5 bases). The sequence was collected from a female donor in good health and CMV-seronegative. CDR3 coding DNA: TGCGCCAGCAGCTTGGAGGCGGGTGCACAAGAGACCCAGTACTTC. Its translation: CASSLEAGAQETQYF.